This T cell receptor beta chain is from a study of shared clonotypes between healthy human individuals. Study results and limitations: Sequencing depth was expected to affect clonotype sharing among donors.

Using immunoSEQ multiplex PCR, the repertoire was profiled, and TCRdb retains in-frame clones only, with some absent. The sample yields fewer than 700,000 clones, around 78% seen once. In its sample, this clone was seen many times. Its specificity is unknown. J lost 4 bases, V lost 5 bases, and 6 bases had no gene match. CDR3 size: 15 residues. The germline V gene has CDR1 MNHEY and CDR2 SMNVEV (reference sequence). Sequenced: PBMCs. This TCR was sampled from a woman between 40 and 50 years old in good health. Some clones in this sample may be carry-over from other donors' samples. The chain combines TRBV27 with TRBJ2-3; TRBD2 matches at 10 bases. The DNA of the CDR3 is TGTGCCAGCAGTAGCGGGACTAGCGCGGCAGATACGCAGTATTTT. This gives the protein CASSSGTSAADTQYF.